This record covers a single TCR beta chain. What it binds is unknown. The V end lost 2 bases, the J end lost 3 bases, and 17 bases lay between the germline ends. CDR1 and CDR2 (germline): SGDLS, YYNGEE. The CDR3 contains 16 residues. The sample is drawn from a study of CD8+CD57+ T cells in acquired aplastic anemia. Findings of the study overall: A set of roughly 27 CD8+ CDR3 sequences was shared between patients and controls, and these sequences appeared highly expressed in patients.

CDR3 and TCR beta VDJ profiling relied on a genomic DNA template. MiXCR, run by TCRdb on the reads, gives a single entry per CDR3 protein. This table holds about 180,000 distinct CDR3 sequences, around half found once. This receptor was obtained from a human donor in good health. The rearrangement links TRBV9 to TRBJ1-1, with D perhaps TRBD1 (5 bases). Sequenced input: sorted CD4+, CD8+, or CD8+CD57+ T cells (not recorded which) from PBMCs. The CDR3 DNA sequence: TGTGCCAGCAGCGTTTTGTTGGGTGAGGGGTACACTGAAGCTTTCTTT. It is translated as CASSVLLGEGYTEAFF.